These T cell receptor beta chains were read from a single sample in a study of cytomegalovirus exposure and HLA in healthy donors. Only in-frame clones appear in the TCRdb table, and some are missing; sequencing was by immunoSEQ multiplex PCR. This table has some 250,000 clones, 82% appearing once. The specimen sequenced was PBMCs. These receptors all stem from a middle-aged woman in good health and CMV-seropositive. Each CDR3 is given without its conserved first and last residue.

J gene,V gene,CDR3 protein
TRBJ2-7,TRBV15,ATSTDTGVINEQY
TRBJ1-1,TRBV25-1,ASSRDSLRTEAF
TRBJ1-5,TRBV2,ASSVDTISNQPQH
TRBJ1-2,TRBV10-3,AISDLSIGQGGAGYT
TRBJ1-1,TRBV11-3,ASSSPWDRGNTEAF
TRBJ2-3,TRBV9,ASSALAIGTDTQY
TRBJ2-2,TRBV6-5,ASSYTFWATGELF
TRBJ1-6,TRBV5-5,ASSLSWGRNSPLH
TRBJ2-3,TRBV7-9,ASSYRVGGGEADTQY
TRBJ1-2,TRBV15,ATSAGRGTDYGYT
TRBJ2-1,TRBV7-2,ASSLLGTGTSTYNEQF
TRBJ2-1,TRBV29-1,SATTSPDGGNEQF
TRBJ1-2,TRBV9,ASSVRNFSTVNYGYT
TRBJ1-2,TRBV5-5,ASSLDLDRGLGYT
TRBJ2-1,TRBV11-2,ASSSSGSSYNEQF